The T cell receptor (beta chain) described here comes from a study of T cell changes during pregnancy in multiple sclerosis. The assay was immunoSEQ multiplex PCR, and TCRdb's table has in-frame clones only and misses some. Of 30,000 to 45,000 clones listed, roughly 91% were seen once; the top ten hold 5% to 6.5%. Sequenced here: CD8+ T cells from peripheral blood mononuclear cells, sampled in the second trimester of pregnancy. This clonotype was obtained from a female donor with multiple sclerosis, enrolled in a pregnancy study.

The CDR3 spells CASSPPGTGRAYTF. DNA of the CDR3: TGTGCCAGCTCACCACCGGGGACAGGAAGGGCCTACACCTTC. The rearrangement uses TRBV18 and TRBJ1-2; 8 nucleotides align to TRBD1. This CDR3 is 14 amino acids long. The germline V gene encodes CDR1 KGHSH and CDR2 LQKENI. The J segment lost 10 bases and the V segment lost 0 bases, leaving 7 bases of the junction unmatched.